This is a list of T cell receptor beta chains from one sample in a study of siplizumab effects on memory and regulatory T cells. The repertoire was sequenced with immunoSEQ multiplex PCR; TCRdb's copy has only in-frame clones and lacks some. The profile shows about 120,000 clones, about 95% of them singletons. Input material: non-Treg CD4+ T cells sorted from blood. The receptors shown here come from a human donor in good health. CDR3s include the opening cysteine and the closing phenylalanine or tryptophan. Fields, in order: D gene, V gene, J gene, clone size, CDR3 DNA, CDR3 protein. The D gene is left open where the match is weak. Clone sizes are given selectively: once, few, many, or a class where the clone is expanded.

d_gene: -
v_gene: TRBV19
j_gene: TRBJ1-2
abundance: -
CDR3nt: TGTGCCAGTAGGCGGCAGTCTAACTATGGCTACACCTTC
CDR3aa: CASRRQSNYGYTF

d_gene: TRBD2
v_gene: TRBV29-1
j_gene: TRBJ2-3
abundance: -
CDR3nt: TGCAGCGTGCGGACTAGCGGGAGGCGAGATACGCAGTATTTT
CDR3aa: CSVRTSGRRDTQYF

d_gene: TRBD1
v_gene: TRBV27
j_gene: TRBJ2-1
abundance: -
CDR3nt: TGTGCCAGCAGTTTATCCGGGACAGCCTACAATGAGCAGTTCTTC
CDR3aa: CASSLSGTAYNEQFF

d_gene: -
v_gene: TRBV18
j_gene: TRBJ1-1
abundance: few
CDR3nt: TGTGCCAGCTCACCCCAGGTGAACACTGAAGCTTTCTTT
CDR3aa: CASSPQVNTEAFF

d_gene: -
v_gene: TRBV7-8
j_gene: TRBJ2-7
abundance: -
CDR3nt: TGTGCCAGCAGCTCCTCCCTAGACGAGCAGTACTTC
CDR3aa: CASSSSLDEQYF

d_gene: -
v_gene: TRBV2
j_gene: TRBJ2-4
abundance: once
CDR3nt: TGTGCCAGCATTGAGGGGGGCGGGGCAGGACTGTCCAAAAACATTCAGTACTTC
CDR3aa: CASIEGGGAGLSKNIQYF

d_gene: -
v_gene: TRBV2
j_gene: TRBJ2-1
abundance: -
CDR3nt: TGTGCCAGCAGTGACAGGGGTCGGCTCAATGAGCAGTTCTTC
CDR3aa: CASSDRGRLNEQFF

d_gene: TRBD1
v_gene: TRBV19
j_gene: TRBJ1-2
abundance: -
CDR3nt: TGTGCCAGTAGTCAATATACAGACAGGGGCGCAAACTATGGCTACACCTTC
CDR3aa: CASSQYTDRGANYGYTF

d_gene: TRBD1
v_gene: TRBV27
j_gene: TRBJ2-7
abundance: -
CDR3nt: TGTGCCAGCAGTGGGGACAGATCCTACGAGCAGTACTTC
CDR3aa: CASSGDRSYEQYF

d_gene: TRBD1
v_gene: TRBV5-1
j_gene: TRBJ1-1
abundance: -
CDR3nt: TGCGCCAGCAGCCGGGACAGTGAAGCTTTCTTT
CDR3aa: CASSRDSEAFF

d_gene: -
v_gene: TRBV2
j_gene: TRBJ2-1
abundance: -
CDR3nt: TGTGCCAGCAGGGACACAACCTACAATGAGCAGTTCTTC
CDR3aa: CASRDTTYNEQFF

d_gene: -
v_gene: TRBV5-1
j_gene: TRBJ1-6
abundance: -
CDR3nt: TGCGCCAGCAGCTTGGCTCGGGATTATAATTCACCCCTCCACTTT
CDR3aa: CASSLARDYNSPLHF

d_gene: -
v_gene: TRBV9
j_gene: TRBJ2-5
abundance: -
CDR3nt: TGTGCCAGCAGCGTAGGTAGGGGCCAAGAGACCCAGTACTTC
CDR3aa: CASSVGRGQETQYF

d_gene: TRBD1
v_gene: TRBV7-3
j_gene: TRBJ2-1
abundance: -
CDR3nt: TGTGCCAGCAGCTTAGACAGGGGCTCCTACAATGAGCAGTTCTTC
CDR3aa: CASSLDRGSYNEQFF

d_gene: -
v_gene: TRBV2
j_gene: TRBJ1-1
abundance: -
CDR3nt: TGTGCCAGCGATGAGGCGAACACTGAAGCTTTCTTT
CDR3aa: CASDEANTEAFF

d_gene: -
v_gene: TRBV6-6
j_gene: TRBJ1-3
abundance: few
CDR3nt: TGTGCCAGCAGTCGAGACAGCAGCCGGGCCATATATTTT
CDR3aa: CASSRDSSRAIYF

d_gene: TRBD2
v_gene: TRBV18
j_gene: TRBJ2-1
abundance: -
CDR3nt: TGTGCCAGCTCACCGAGCGGGAGAGGGGTCAATGAGCAGTTCTTC
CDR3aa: CASSPSGRGVNEQFF

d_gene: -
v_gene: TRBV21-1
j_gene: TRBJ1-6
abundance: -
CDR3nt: TGTGCCAGCAGGACGGCCGGGACAGGGCACAGCTCCTATAATTCACCCCTCCACTTT
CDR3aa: CASRTAGTGHSSYNSPLHF

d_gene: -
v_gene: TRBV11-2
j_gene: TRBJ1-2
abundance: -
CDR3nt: TGTGCCAGCAGTTTGGACACCTATGGCTACACCTTC
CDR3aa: CASSLDTYGYTF

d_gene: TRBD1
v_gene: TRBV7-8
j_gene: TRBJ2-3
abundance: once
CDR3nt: TGTGCCAGCAGCTTAGCAGGGGGACAGGGGGCTGAGAGACAGTATTTT
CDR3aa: CASSLAGGQGAERQYF

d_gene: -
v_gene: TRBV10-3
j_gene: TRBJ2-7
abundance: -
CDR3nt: TGTGCCATCAGTGGTGGGACACAGGCCTACGAGCAGTACTTC
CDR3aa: CAISGGTQAYEQYF

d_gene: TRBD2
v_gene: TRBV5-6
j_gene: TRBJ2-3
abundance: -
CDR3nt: TGTGCCAGCAGCTTGGCTGGACTAGCGACTACTAGCACAGATACGCAGTATTTT
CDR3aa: CASSLAGLATTSTDTQYF